Below, 4 T cell receptor beta chains from the same sample are listed, as sequenced in a study of blood T cell repertoires in COVID-19. Profiled with immunoSEQ multiplex PCR; TCRdb holds only in-frame clones, not every one. The sample has under 90,000 clones, 60% to 75% seen once. Sequenced sample: peripheral blood. The receptors originated from a man in his fifties with active or convalescent COVID-19.

The chain has TRBV6-5 and TRBJ1-2; 8 positions match TRBD1. Germline values: CDR1 MNHEY, CDR2 SVGAGI. Unmatched junction bases numbered 4, after V lost 6 bases and J lost 4 bases. The CDR3 runs 13 residues. Here the CDR3 reads CASSLQGGYGYTF. As DNA, the CDR3 is TGTGCCAGCAGCCTACAGGGGGGCTATGGCTACACCTTC.

The gene calls are TRBV12-5 and TRBJ1-1; D gene uncertain. V was trimmed by 7 bases and J by 6 bases, leaving 12 bases between them. This CDR3 region has 12 residues. Germline V CDR1 and CDR2: LGHNT, FRNRAP. CDR3 region: CASVPAVPEAFF. The CDR3, as DNA: TGTGCTAGTGTTCCGGCGGTCCCTGAAGCTTTCTTT.

V gene TRBV4-1 combines with J gene TRBJ2-7; 10 positions agree with TRBD1. Germline CDR1 is MGHRA and CDR2 is YSYEKL. The CDR3 consists of 15 residues. Germline trimming cut 3 bases from V and 4 bases from J; bases unmatched to any gene: 6. This chain's CDR3 is CASSQGRDRGYEQYF. The CDR3, as DNA: TGCGCCAGCAGCCAGGGAAGGGACAGGGGATACGAGCAGTACTTC.

This rearrangement joins TRBV4-3 to TRBJ1-2; TRBD1 might be the D (6 bases). Trimming pared 3 bases from V and 4 bases from J, leaving 15 bases between. The CDR3 runs 15 residues. The germline V gene has CDR1 LGHNA and CDR2 YSLEER. The CDR3 nucleotides are TGCGCCAGCAGCCATCCTGACAGGCCCTTCTATGGCTACACCTTC. Translation: CASSHPDRPFYGYTF.